These 6 T cell receptor beta chains came from one sample sequenced in a study of kidney transplant recipient with SARS-CoV-2 infection. Each CDR3 protein gets one entry after TCRdb re-called the reads with MiXCR. The sample includes 250,000 or so distinct CDR3 sequences, more than 25% of them seen just once. The sample consisted of a blood sample, taken at baseline and on roughly day 120 from a kidney transplant recipient. These receptors were taken from a male patient aged 25-45 years who had COVID-19 and was a kidney transplant recipient. A subset of T cells may come from the graft donor.

This clonotype was seen more than once but under ten times. This chain connects TRBV11-2 to TRBJ2-3, with D tentatively TRBD1 or TRBD2 (5 bases each). The germline V gene has CDR1 SGHAT and CDR2 FQNNGV. The CDR3 loop spans 14 amino acids. The V end was cut by 4 bases, the J end by 4 bases, with 12 bases between. This chain's CDR3 is CASSSTEGPDTQYF. CDR3 DNA sequence: TGTGCCAGCAGCTCCACCGAGGGACCAGATACGCAGTATTTT.

The table lists this clonotype with many counts. V and J are TRBV5-1 and TRBJ1-2; D uncertain. The CDR3 extends over 16 amino acids. The germline V gene has CDR1 SGHRS and CDR2 YFSETQ. Trimming pared 7 bases from V and 4 bases from J, leaving 23 bases between. The CDR3 loop reads CASLHLSVRKTYGYTF. The DNA for the CDR3 is TGCGCCAGCTTACATCTATCGGTTCGAAAGACCTATGGCTACACCTTC.

With regard to this clonotype: At one of its ends the junction is not consistent with the germline gene, which may arise from a read error. The chain links TRBV6-5 to TRBJ2-2; D possibly corresponds to TRBD2 (6 bases). CDR1 and CDR2 (germline): MNHEY, SVGAGI. This CDR3 spans 17 amino acids. In DNA, the CDR3 is TGTGCCAGCAGTTACAAAAGGGGTACCATTAGTGGCGGGGAGCTGCTTTTT. It translates to CASSYKRGTISGGELLF.

This clonotype was seen many times. The rearrangement links TRBV19 to TRBJ1-5; D possibly corresponds to TRBD1 (6 bases). In germline, CDR1 is LNHDA, CDR2 SQIVND (reference sequence). Deletions cut 1 base from V and 5 bases from J, with 12 bases between. CDR3 length: 15 amino acids. CDR3 sequence: CASSIGDTTYQPQHF. In nucleotides, the CDR3 is TGTGCCAGTAGTATAGGGGACACAACTTATCAGCCCCAGCATTTT.

This clonotype was seen only a few times. V and J are TRBV5-6 and TRBJ1-1; 7 nucleotides line up with TRBD1. V trimming: 5 bases; J trimming: 0 bases; junction bases outside the gene matches: 7. The CDR3 totals 15 residues. CDR1 SGHDT and CDR2 YYEEEE come from the germline V gene. The CDR3 here is CASRQADRMNTEAFF. The CDR3 region has the DNA TGTGCCAGCAGACAAGCGGACAGGATGAACACTGAAGCTTTCTTT.

This clonotype has ten or more counts. The V call is TRBV7-2, the J call TRBJ2-3; D possibly corresponds to TRBD2 (6 bases). V was cut by 5 bases and J by 9 bases, with 15 bases left in between. This CDR3 region has 13 residues. CDR1 is SGHTA, CDR2 FQGNSA, per germline. CDR3 region: CASSPRTGGTQYF. CDR3 DNA sequence: TGTGCCAGCAGCCCCAGGACCGGAGGGACGCAGTATTTT.